Detailed here is one T cell receptor (beta chain). The record originates from a study of shared clonotypes between healthy human individuals. About the study: The donors, a couple of women and a few men, were aged 18 to 49.

CDR3 size: 16 residues. CDR1 and CDR2 (germline): SGHAT, FQNNGV. V was pared by 2 bases and J by 2 bases, with 5 bases of the junction left unmatched. Naive CD8 cells lacked CD45RO and underwent positive selection for CCR7, leaving out terminally differentiated effector memory CD45RA+ cells. TCRdb's copy holds only in-frame clones and misses some; the assay was immunoSEQ multiplex PCR. This table holds roughly 2 million clones, over 85% found once. This sequence was found in a man aged 18 to 35 in good health. V is TRBV11-2 and J is TRBJ2-3, with TRBD2 matching 9 bases. The specimen was naive CD8+ T cells sorted from blood. The DNA of the CDR3 is TGTGCCAGCAGCTTATGGTCTAGCGGGGACACAGATACGCAGTATTTT. This gives the protein CASSLWSSGDTDTQYF. Together with reference TRBV11-2 and TRBJ2-3, the CDR3 gives the full variable domain: EAGVAQSPRYKIIEKRQSVAFWCNPISGHATLYWYQQILGQGPKLLIQFQNNGVVDDSQLPKDRFSAERLKGVDSTLKIQPAKLEDSAVYLCASSLWSSGDTDTQYFGPGTRLTVL.